Following are 8 T cell receptor beta chains from one sample sequenced in a study of shared clonotypes between healthy human individuals. Libraries were prepared by immunoSEQ multiplex PCR; TCRdb keeps only in-frame clonotypes and omits some of them. The sample includes hundreds of thousands of clones, about 96% of them seen just once. CD45RO-negative cells were positively selected for CCR7, leaving out terminally differentiated effector memory CD45RA+ cells. Material for sequencing was naive CD8+ T cells sorted from blood. All receptors come from a man under 40 in good health.

This clone was seen just once. The V and J genes are TRBV7-8 and TRBJ2-1, with D possibly TRBD2 on 6 matching bases. The CDR3 runs to 18 residues. V lost 1 base, J lost 0 bases, and 16 bases lay in between. The germline gives CDR1 SGHVS, CDR2 FQNEAQ. CDR3 bases: TGTGCCAGCAGCTTAGAAGGGGCGGGAAGGTACTCCTACAATGAGCAGTTCTTC. Protein: CASSLEGAGRYSYNEQFF. The full variable domain, completed using reference TRBV7-8 and TRBJ2-1, is GAGVSQSPRYKVAKRGQDVALRCDPISGHVSLFWYQQALGQGPEFLTYFQNEAQLDKSGLPSDRFFAERPEGSVSTLKIQRTQQEDSAVYLCASSLEGAGRYSYNEQFFGPGTRLTVL.

This chain joins TRBV30 and TRBJ1-1; no definite D call. V lost 8 bases and J lost 10, with 20 bases in between. This CDR3 is built from 12 residues. Germline values: CDR1 GTSNPN, CDR2 SVGIG (reference sequence). Written as DNA, the CDR3 is TGTGCCCTCGGGAGGGCAGGTTCTCCAGCTTTCTTT. It encodes CALGRAGSPAFF.

The rearrangement links TRBV11-1 to TRBJ2-1; D unclear. The V end lost 4 bases, the J end lost 5 bases, and 6 bases lay between the germline ends. The CDR3 length is 12 residues. Germline V gene sequence: CDR1 SGHAT, CDR2 FQDESV (reference sequence). In nucleotides, the CDR3 is TGTGCCAGCAGCTGGGGTAACAATGAGCAGTTCTTC. This codes for CASSWGNNEQFF.

The chain joins TRBV11-2 to TRBJ2-7, with 9 bases fitting TRBD1. Germline-derived CDR1 and CDR2 are SGHAT and FQNNGV. This CDR3 contains 18 residues. V dropped 6 bases and J dropped 5; count of bases not matched to a gene: 20. The CDR3 DNA sequence: TGTGCCAGCAGGCTCGACGGGGACCCGGACAGGGGTCCCCACGAGCAGTACTTC. It codes for CASRLDGDPDRGPHEQYF. Looking up the rest from reference TRBV11-2 and TRBJ2-7 gives the full variable domain: EAGVAQSPRYKIIEKRQSVAFWCNPISGHATLYWYQQILGQGPKLLIQFQNNGVVDDSQLPKDRFSAERLKGVDSTLKIQPAKLEDSAVYLCASRLDGDPDRGPHEQYFGPGTRLTVT.

The chain is built from TRBV5-4 and TRBJ2-1, with a possible D match to TRBD2 (5 bases). The germline CDR1 and CDR2 sequences are SGHNT and YYREEE (reference sequence). V lost 1 base and J lost 8, with 10 bases in between. The CDR3 consists of 13 residues. The CDR3 loop reads CASSLFYGDEQFF. The DNA for the CDR3 is TGTGCCAGCAGCTTGTTTTACGGGGATGAGCAGTTCTTC.

The J gene is TRBJ2-2, the V gene TRBV25-1; D not certain. The CDR3 contains 10 residues. Germline CDR1 is MGHDK and CDR2 is SYGVNS. V was pared by 6 bases and J by 6 bases, with 2 bases between. In DNA form, the CDR3 reads TGTGCCAGCAGCGCCGGGGAGCTGTTTTTT. This sequence encodes CASSAGELFF.

The chain links TRBV9 to TRBJ2-1; D gene uncertain. Trimming cost V 3 bases and J 8 bases, with 9 bases left between them. CDR3 length equals 12 residues. In germline, CDR1 is SGDLS, CDR2 YYNGEE. The CDR3 bases are TGTGCCAGCAGCGCAGAGGCACATGAGCAGTTCTTC. As protein: CASSAEAHEQFF.

The rearrangement joins TRBV28 to TRBJ2-1; D gene ambiguous. The V gene's germline CDR1 is MDHEN and CDR2 SYDVKM. Trimming left V 5 bases short and J 0 bases short, with 11 bases between. This CDR3 contains 15 residues. CDR3 coding DNA: TGTGCCAGCAGTCCTAATATCGGCTCCTACAATGAGCAGTTCTTC. Its protein product is CASSPNIGSYNEQFF.